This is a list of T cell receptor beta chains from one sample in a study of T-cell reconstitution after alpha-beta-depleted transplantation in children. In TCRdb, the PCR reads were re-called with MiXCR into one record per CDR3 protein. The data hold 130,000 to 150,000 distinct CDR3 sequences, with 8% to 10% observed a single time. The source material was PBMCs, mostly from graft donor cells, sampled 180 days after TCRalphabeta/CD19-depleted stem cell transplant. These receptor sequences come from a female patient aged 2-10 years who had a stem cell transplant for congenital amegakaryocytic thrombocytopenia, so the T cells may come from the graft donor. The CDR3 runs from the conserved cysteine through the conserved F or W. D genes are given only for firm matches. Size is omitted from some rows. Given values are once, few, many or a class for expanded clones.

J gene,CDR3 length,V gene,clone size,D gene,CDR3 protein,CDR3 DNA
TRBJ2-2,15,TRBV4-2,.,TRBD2,CASSPGGRATGELFF,TGTGCCAGCAGCCCGGGCGGGAGGGCCACCGGGGAGCTGTTTTTT
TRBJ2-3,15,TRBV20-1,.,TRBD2,CSPKASSGSTDTQYF,TGCAGTCCCAAAGCTTCTAGCGGAAGCACAGATACGCAGTATTTT
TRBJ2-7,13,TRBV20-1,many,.,CSARARFVYEQYF,TGCAGTGCTAGAGCCCGATTCGTCTACGAGCAGTACTTC
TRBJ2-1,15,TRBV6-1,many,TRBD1,CASSARDRGGNEQFF,TGTGCCAGCAGTGCTAGGGACAGGGGTGGCAATGAGCAGTTCTTC
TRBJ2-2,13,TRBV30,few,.,CAWIPVGTRELFF,TGTGCCTGGATTCCGGTCGGGACCCGGGAGCTGTTTTTT
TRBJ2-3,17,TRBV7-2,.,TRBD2,CASSTWGLAVSTDTQYF,TGTGCCAGCAGCACCTGGGGACTAGCGGTTAGCACAGATACGCAGTATTTT
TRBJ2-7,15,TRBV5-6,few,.,CASSFFSGAVGEQYF,TGTGCCAGCAGCTTTTTCTCTGGGGCCGTCGGCGAGCAGTACTTC
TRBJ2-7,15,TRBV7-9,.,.,CASSSRSEGLYEQYF,TGTGCCAGCAGCTCTCGCAGTGAGGGGCTCTACGAGCAGTACTTC
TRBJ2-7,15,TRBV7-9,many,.,CASSFLSDGSYEQYF,TGTGCCAGCAGCTTCCTCTCGGACGGCTCCTACGAGCAGTACTTC
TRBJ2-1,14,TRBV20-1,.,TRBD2,CSALTSGPYNEQFF,TGCAGTGCTCTTACTAGCGGTCCATACAATGAGCAGTTCTTC
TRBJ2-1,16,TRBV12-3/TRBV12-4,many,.,CASSPRGGRVGNEQFF,TGTGCCAGCAGTCCCCGTGGTGGCAGGGTGGGCAATGAGCAGTTCTTC
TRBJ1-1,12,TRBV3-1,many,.,CASSLIGTEAFF,TGTGCCAGCAGCCTTATTGGCACTGAAGCTTTCTTT
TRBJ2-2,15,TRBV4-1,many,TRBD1,CASRRPGQGDGELFF,TGCGCCAGCAGGCGACCGGGACAGGGAGACGGGGAGCTGTTTTTT
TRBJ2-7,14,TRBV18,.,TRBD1,CASAKDTGAYEQYF,TGTGCCAGCGCGAAGGACACAGGGGCCTACGAGCAGTACTTC
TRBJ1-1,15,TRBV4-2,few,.,CASSQDNDMNTEAFF,TGTGCCAGCAGCCAAGATAACGACATGAACACTGAAGCTTTCTTT
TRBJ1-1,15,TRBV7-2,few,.,CASSLVARENTEAFF,TGTGCCAGCAGCTTAGTTGCCAGAGAGAACACTGAAGCTTTCTTT
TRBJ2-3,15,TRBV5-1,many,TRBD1,CASSLEGQLLDTQYF,TGCGCCAGCAGCTTGGAGGGACAGCTACTAGATACGCAGTATTTT
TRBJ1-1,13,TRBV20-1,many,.,CSARTLDNTEAFF,TGCAGTGCTAGGACCCTGGACAACACTGAAGCTTTCTTT
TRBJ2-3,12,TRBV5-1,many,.,CASSENWDTQYF,TGCGCCAGCAGCGAAAATTGGGATACGCAGTATTTT
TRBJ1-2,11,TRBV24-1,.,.,CATSDAYGYTF,TGTGCCACCAGTGACGCTTATGGCTACACCTTC
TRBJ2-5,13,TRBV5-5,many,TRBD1,CASSATGEETQYF,TGTGCCAGCAGCGCAACAGGGGAAGAGACCCAGTACTTC
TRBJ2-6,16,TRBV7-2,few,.,CASSPTVGSGANVLTF,TGTGCCAGCAGCCCGACTGTGGGCTCTGGGGCCAACGTCCTGACTTTC
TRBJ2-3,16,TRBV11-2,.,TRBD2,CASVPGLAGVRDTQYF,TGTGCCAGCGTACCCGGACTAGCGGGAGTGAGAGATACGCAGTATTTT
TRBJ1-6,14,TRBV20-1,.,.,CSASDRLGNSPLHF,TGCAGTGCTAGTGACAGGTTGGGAAATTCACCCCTCCACTTT
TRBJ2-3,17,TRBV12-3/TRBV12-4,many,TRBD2,CASSLAPSGPYTDTQYF,TGTGCCAGCAGTTTAGCACCTAGCGGACCTTACACAGATACGCAGTATTTT
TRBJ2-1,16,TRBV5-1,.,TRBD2,CASSPSGTKHYNEQFF,TGCGCCAGCAGCCCCTCCGGGACTAAACACTACAATGAGCAGTTCTTC
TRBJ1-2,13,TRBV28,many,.,CATNSPRGDGYTF,TGTGCCACCAACTCCCCAAGGGGTGATGGCTACACCTTC
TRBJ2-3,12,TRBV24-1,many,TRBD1,CATGTATDTQYF,TGTGCCACCGGGACAGCCACAGATACGCAGTATTTT
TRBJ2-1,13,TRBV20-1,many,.,CSAPGPRGYEQFF,TGCAGTGCCCCGGGACCCAGGGGCTATGAGCAGTTCTTC
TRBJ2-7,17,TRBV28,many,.,CASSSPWDNRRTYEQYF,TGTGCCAGCAGTTCTCCCTGGGACAACCGAAGGACCTACGAGCAGTACTTC
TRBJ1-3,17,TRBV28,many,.,CASSLGVRPKMGNTIYF,TGTGCCAGCAGTTTGGGGGTTAGGCCGAAGATGGGGAACACCATATATTTT
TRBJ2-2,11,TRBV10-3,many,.,CAIKGTGELFF,TGTGCCATCAAAGGGACCGGGGAGCTGTTTTTT
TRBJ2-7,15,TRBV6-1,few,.,CASSPGPATLYEQYF,TGTGCCAGCAGTCCCGGACCCGCAACCCTCTACGAGCAGTACTTC
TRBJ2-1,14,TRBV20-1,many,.,CSAPNGGSYHEQFF,TGCAGTGCGCCTAATGGGGGGAGTTATCATGAGCAGTTCTTC
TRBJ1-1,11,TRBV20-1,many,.,CSASKGRWAFF,TGCAGTGCCTCCAAAGGTAGATGGGCTTTCTTT
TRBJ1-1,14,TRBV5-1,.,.,CASSLVRGQTEAFF,TGCGCCAGCAGCTTGGTACGGGGGCAGACTGAAGCTTTCTTT